This entry lists 21 T cell receptor beta chains sequenced from one sample in a study of response to subunit inactivated influenza vaccine. TCRdb used MiXCR to reprocess the RT-PCR reads, holding one entry per CDR3 protein. Here the sample spans hundreds of thousands of distinct CDR3 sequences, 14% being singletons. Source: PBMCs from blood, taken approximately 15 days before vaccination. These receptor sequences come from a man between 50 and 59 years old who received an inactivated influenza vaccine.

This clonotype was detected a few times. The V gene is TRBV9, the J gene TRBJ2-2, with D perhaps TRBD1 (6 bases). Per the germline V gene, CDR1 is SGDLS and CDR2 is YYNGEE. This CDR3 comprises 14 residues. Trimming took off 5 bases at V and 5 bases at J, with 13 bases between the two ends. The CDR3 loop is CASRANTGTGELFF. The CDR3 DNA sequence: TGTGCCAGCAGGGCTAACACAGGGACCGGGGAGCTGTTTTTT. The complete variable domain, with remaining parts taken from reference TRBV9 and TRBJ2-2, reads DSGVTQTPKHLITATGQRVTLRCSPRSGDLSVYWYQQSLDQGLQFLIQYYNGEERAKGNILERFSAQQFPDLHSELNLSSLELGDSALYFCASRANTGTGELFFGEGSRLTVL.

This clonotype came up a few times. The rearrangement links TRBV7-2 to TRBJ2-2; D not resolved. Germline lookup yields CDR1 SGHTA and CDR2 FQGNSA. The CDR3 totals 14 residues. Trimming left V 0 bases short and J 6 bases short, with 8 bases between. The DNA for the CDR3 is TGTGCCAGCAGCTTAGCGTCGGCGGCCGGGGAGCTGTTTTTT. This sequence encodes CASSLASAAGELFF.

This clonotype was detected only a few times. The chain joins TRBV5-8 to TRBJ2-5, with D perhaps matching TRBD2 (6 bases). Per the germline V gene, CDR1 is SGHTS and CDR2 is YDEGEE. The CDR3 sequence is 16 residues long. V lost 4 bases and J 1 base, leaving 17 bases between the germline ends. The CDR3 sequence is CASSALTGGGQETQYF. Written as DNA, the CDR3 is TGTGCCAGCAGCGCGCTCACTGGGGGAGGCCAAGAGACCCAGTACTTC.

This chain joins TRBV28 and TRBJ1-2; weak D call: TRBD1 (6 bases). The CDR3 has 14 residues. Deletions cut 7 bases from V and 1 base from J, with 13 bases between. Germline V gene data show CDR1 as MDHEN and CDR2 as SYDVKM. The CDR3 spells CASKIDRINYGYTF. CDR3 nucleotide sequence: TGTGCCAGCAAGATTGACAGGATTAACTATGGCTACACCTTC.

This chain connects TRBV4-1 to TRBJ2-3; 8 positions match TRBD2. The germline CDR1 and CDR2 sequences are MGHRA and YSYEKL. The CDR3 runs 16 residues. The junction had 4 bases not matched to a gene; V was cut back by 1 base and J by 1 base. CDR3 sequence: CASSQGSGGRTDTQYF. The CDR3 DNA is TGCGCCAGCAGCCAAGGGAGCGGGGGCCGCACAGATACGCAGTATTTT.

This clonotype was detected only a few times. The chain links TRBV10-3 to TRBJ2-3; no definite D call. Trimming shortened V by 5 bases and J by 4 bases, and 10 bases separated the two germline ends. Germline lookup yields CDR1 ENHRY and CDR2 SYGVKD. CDR3 length: 13 residues. The CDR3 DNA is TGTGCCATCAGTATGTGGATTGCAGATACGCAGTATTTT. This codes for CAISMWIADTQYF.

There are many counts of this clonotype. The CDR3 sequence: CASSLRDRGNSPLHF. The CDR3, as DNA: TGCGCCAGCAGCCTACGGGACAGGGGTAATTCACCCCTCCACTTT. This sequence joins TRBV4-1 and TRBJ1-6; the match to TRBD1 covers 10 bases. This CDR3 contains 15 residues. The germline V gene has CDR1 MGHRA and CDR2 YSYEKL. V lost 4 bases, J lost 6 bases, and 3 bases stayed unmatched.

A note on this clonotype: The junction departs from germline at one end; a sequencing error may be responsible. The chain combines TRBV7-9 with TRBJ1-1, with TRBD1 identical over 9 bases. CDR1 is SEHNR, CDR2 FQNEAQ, per germline (reference sequence). The CDR3 contains 15 residues. CDR3: CASTLAQGANTEAFF. DNA for the CDR3: TGTGCCAGCACCTTAGCACAGGGGGCTAACACTGAAGCTTTCTTT.

The CDR3 loop is CASRPGLAGGTNTGELFF. In DNA form, the CDR3 reads TGTGCCAGCAGACCGGGACTAGCGGGAGGAACGAACACCGGGGAGCTGTTTTTT. This chain joins TRBV6-1 and TRBJ2-2; 15 positions agree with TRBD2. The germline CDR1 and CDR2 sequences are MNHNS and SASEGT. J gave up 0 bases and V 6 bases, and 5 bases lay outside the gene matches. The CDR3 totals 18 residues.

Here the CDR3 DNA reads TGTGCCTGGAGTGAGAACAATGAGCAGTTCTTC. Translated, it gives CAWSENNEQFF. This chain uses TRBV30 with TRBJ2-1; D unclear. Germline CDR1 reads GTSNPN; CDR2 reads SVGIG (reference sequence). V lost 1 base and J 5 bases, leaving 3 bases between the germline ends. The CDR3 length is 11 residues.

V is TRBV7-2 and J is TRBJ1-3, with 8 positions matching TRBD1. This CDR3 region has 15 residues. Per the germline V gene, CDR1 is SGHTA and CDR2 is FQGNSA. With 5 bases clipped from V and 3 bases from J, the junction kept 6 bases outside the gene matches. This CDR3 reads CASSLRTGGGNTIYF. CDR3 nucleotides: TGTGCCAGCAGCCTCCGAACAGGGGGTGGAAACACCATATATTTT.

This chain links TRBV27 with TRBJ2-1; 11 bases agree with TRBD2. J gave up 6 bases and V 2 bases, and 9 bases lay outside the gene matches. CDR3 length equals 17 residues. Germline V gives CDR1 MNHEY, CDR2 SMNVEV (reference sequence). The CDR3 sequence: CASSLGSGGEFPNEQFF. For the CDR3, the DNA is TGTGCCAGCAGTTTAGGTAGCGGGGGGGAATTTCCCAATGAGCAGTTCTTC.

This chain joins TRBV28 and TRBJ2-5; D remains unclear. Germline values: CDR1 MDHEN, CDR2 SYDVKM. The CDR3 totals 15 residues. Trimming removed 5 bases from V and 1 base from J, with 14 bases in between. CDR3: CASSPMAGAQETQYF. The CDR3 DNA reads as TGTGCCAGCAGTCCCATGGCAGGCGCCCAAGAGACCCAGTACTTC.

This clonotype was found a few times. The rearrangement joins TRBV7-9 to TRBJ2-1; D ambiguous. The CDR3 contains 15 residues. Germline lookup yields CDR1 SEHNR and CDR2 FQNEAQ (reference sequence). Trimming pared 4 bases from V and 5 bases from J, leaving 15 bases between. The CDR3 bases are TGTGCCAGCAGCTCCCGGGTCCCAGCCAACAATGAGCAGTTCTTC. Its protein product is CASSSRVPANNEQFF.

This clonotype appeared a few times. This chain joins TRBV27 and TRBJ2-2; D is uncertain. The CDR3 runs 16 residues. Trimming took off 2 bases at V and 1 base at J, with 11 bases between the two ends. The germline CDR1 and CDR2 sequences are MNHEY and SMNVEV (reference sequence). The CDR3: CASSLVGFGNTGELFF. CDR3 coding DNA: TGTGCCAGCAGTTTAGTAGGGTTCGGGAACACCGGGGAGCTGTTTTTT.

This clonotype occurred a few times. The junction differs from germline at one of its ends, possibly a read error. The chain links TRBV29-1 to TRBJ2-7; D is ambiguous. The V gene's germline CDR1 is SQVTM and CDR2 ANQGSEA. The CDR3 sequence is 13 residues long. The CDR3 nucleotides read TGCAGCGCGGCGTGGGGTGCCTCCTATGAGCAGTACTTC. Translating gives CSAAWGASYEQYF.

The sample holds many counts of this clonotype. The chain carries TRBV18 and TRBJ1-3; maybe TRBD1 (5 bases). V was shortened by 3 bases and J by 0 bases, with 9 bases between the two germline ends. The CDR3 runs 15 residues. Germline lookup yields CDR1 KGHSH and CDR2 LQKENI. The CDR3 coding sequence is TGTGCCAGCTCACCTTCGGACATCTCTGGAAACACCATATATTTT. This gives the protein CASSPSDISGNTIYF. The full variable domain, in which reference TRBV18 and TRBJ1-3 provide the parts outside the CDR3, is NAGVMQNPRHLVRRRGQEARLRCSPMKGHSHVYWYRQLPEEGLKFMVYLQKENIIDESGMPKERFSAEFPKEGPSILRIQQVVRGDSAAYFCASSPSDISGNTIYFGEGSWLTVV.

The chain employs TRBV25-1 and TRBJ2-5; possible D gene TRBD1, 5 bases. Trimming took 4 bases from V and 3 from J, leaving 9 bases between them. The germline CDR1 and CDR2 sequences are MGHDK and SYGVNS. The CDR3 has 13 residues. CDR3 nucleotide sequence: TGTGCCAGCAGTGTGGGCAGGGAAGAGACCCAGTACTTC. Translated, it gives CASSVGREETQYF.

This clonotype was detected a few times. The V and J genes are TRBV20-1 and TRBJ2-5; 12 bases are a match to TRBD2. The CDR3 loop spans 17 amino acids. Germline V gives CDR1 DFQATT, CDR2 SNEGSKA (reference sequence). J gave up 5 bases and V 0 bases, and 10 bases lay outside the gene matches. The CDR3 is CSARDPRTSGAGETQYF. The CDR3 DNA follows: TGCAGTGCTAGAGATCCTAGGACTAGCGGGGCTGGTGAGACCCAGTACTTC.

In its sample, this clonotype was seen a few times. This chain links TRBV29-1 with TRBJ1-1, with 7 positions matching TRBD1. V was pared by 4 bases and J by 7 bases, with 6 bases of the junction left unmatched. The CDR3 contains 12 residues. Germline lookup yields CDR1 SQVTM and CDR2 ANQGSEA. The CDR3 bases are TGCAGCGTTGGACAGGGATCGATTGAAGCTTTCTTT. Encoded protein: CSVGQGSIEAFF.

This chain joins TRBV27 and TRBJ2-7; D not resolved. Trimming removed 3 bases at V and 3 bases at J, with 9 bases between. CDR1 is MNHEY and CDR2 is SMNVEV in the germline V gene (reference sequence). The CDR3 consists of 13 residues. CDR3: CASSFGSNYEQYF. In DNA, the CDR3 is TGTGCCAGCAGTTTCGGGTCAAACTACGAGCAGTACTTC.